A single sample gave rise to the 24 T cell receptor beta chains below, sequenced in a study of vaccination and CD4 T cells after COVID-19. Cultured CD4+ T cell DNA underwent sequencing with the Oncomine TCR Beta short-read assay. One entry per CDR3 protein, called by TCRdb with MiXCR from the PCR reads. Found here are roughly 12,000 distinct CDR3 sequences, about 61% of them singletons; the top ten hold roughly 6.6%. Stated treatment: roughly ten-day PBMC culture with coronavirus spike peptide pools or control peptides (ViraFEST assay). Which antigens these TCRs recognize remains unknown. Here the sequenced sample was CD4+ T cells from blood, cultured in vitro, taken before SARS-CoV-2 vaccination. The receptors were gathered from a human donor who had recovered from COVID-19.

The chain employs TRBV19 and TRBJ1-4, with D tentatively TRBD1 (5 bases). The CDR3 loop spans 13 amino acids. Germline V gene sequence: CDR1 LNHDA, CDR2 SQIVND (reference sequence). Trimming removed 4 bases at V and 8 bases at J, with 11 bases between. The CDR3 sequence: CASSTGMEEKLFF. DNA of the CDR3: TGTGCCAGTAGTACAGGGATGGAGGAAAAACTGTTTTTT.

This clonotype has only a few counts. The CDR3 region has the DNA TGTGCCAGCAGCTCCCCCAGCACCGGGGAGCTGTTTTTT. This encodes CASSSPSTGELFF. The gene calls are TRBV7-9 and TRBJ2-2; no clear D gene. Trimming took off 4 bases at V and 4 bases at J, with 7 bases between the two ends. Germline CDR1 SEHNR, CDR2 FQNEAQ (reference sequence). The CDR3 has 13 amino acids. The full variable domain, its missing parts supplied by reference TRBV7-9 and TRBJ2-2, is DTGVSQNPRHKITKRGQNVTFRCDPISEHNRLYWYRQTLGQGPEFLTYFQNEAQLEKSRLLSDRFSAERPKGSFSTLEIQRTEQGDSAMYLCASSSPSTGELFFGEGSRLTVL.

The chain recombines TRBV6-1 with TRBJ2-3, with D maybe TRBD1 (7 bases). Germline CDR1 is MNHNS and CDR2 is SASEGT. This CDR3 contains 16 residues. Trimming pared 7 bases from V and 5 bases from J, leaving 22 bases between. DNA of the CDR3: TGTGCCAGCAAGGGACAGCGACTAGTCTGGGGAGATACGCAGTATTTT. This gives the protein CASKGQRLVWGDTQYF.

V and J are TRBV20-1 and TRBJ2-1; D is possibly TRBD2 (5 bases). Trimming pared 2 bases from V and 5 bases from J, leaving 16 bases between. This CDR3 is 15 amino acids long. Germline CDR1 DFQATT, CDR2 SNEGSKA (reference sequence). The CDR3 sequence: CSARLIDGGNNEQFF. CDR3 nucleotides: TGCAGTGCTAGATTAATCGACGGAGGAAACAATGAGCAGTTCTTC.

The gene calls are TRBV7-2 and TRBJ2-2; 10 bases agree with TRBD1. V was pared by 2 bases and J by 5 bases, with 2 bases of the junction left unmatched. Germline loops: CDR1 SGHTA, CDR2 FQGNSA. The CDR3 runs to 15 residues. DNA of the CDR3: TGTGCCAGCAGCTTACTGGGACAGGGGACCGGGGAGCTGTTTTTT. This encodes CASSLLGQGTGELFF.

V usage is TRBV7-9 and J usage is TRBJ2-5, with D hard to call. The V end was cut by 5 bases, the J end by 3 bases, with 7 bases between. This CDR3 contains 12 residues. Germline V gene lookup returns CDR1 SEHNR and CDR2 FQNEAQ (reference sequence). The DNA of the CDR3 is TGTGCCAGCAGCCTTGATGAAGAGACCCAGTACTTC. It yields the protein CASSLDEETQYF.

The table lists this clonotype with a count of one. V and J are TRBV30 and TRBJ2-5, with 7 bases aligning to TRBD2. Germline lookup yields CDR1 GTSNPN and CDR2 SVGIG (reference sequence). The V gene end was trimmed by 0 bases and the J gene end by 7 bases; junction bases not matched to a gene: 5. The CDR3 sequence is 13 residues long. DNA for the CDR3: TGTGCCTGGAGTGTAGGATGGGGGGGGACCCAGTACTTC. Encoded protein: CAWSVGWGGTQYF.

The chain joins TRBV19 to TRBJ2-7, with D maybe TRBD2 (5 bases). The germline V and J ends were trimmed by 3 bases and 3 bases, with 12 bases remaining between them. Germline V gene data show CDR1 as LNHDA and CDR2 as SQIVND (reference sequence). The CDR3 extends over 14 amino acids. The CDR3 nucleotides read TGTGCCAGTAGTATCCTGTTTGGAGGCTACGAGCAGTACTTC. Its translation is CASSILFGGYEQYF.

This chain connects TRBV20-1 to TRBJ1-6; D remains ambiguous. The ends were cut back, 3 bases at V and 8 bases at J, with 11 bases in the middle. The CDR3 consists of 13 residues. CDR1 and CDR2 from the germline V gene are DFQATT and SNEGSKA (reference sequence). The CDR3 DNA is TGCAGTGCTAGTCCCCGAATGGATTCACCCCTCCACTTT. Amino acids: CSASPRMDSPLHF.

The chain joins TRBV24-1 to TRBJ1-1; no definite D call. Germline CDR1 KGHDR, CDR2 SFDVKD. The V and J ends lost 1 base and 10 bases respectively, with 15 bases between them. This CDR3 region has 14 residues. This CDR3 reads CATSDFQTERGAFF. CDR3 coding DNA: TGTGCCACCAGTGATTTCCAGACCGAGCGGGGAGCTTTCTTT.

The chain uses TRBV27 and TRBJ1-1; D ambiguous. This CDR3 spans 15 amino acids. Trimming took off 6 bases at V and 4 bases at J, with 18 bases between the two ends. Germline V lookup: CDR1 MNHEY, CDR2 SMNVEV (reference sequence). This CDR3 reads CASRAQWSEVTEAFF. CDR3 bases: TGTGCCAGCAGAGCTCAGTGGAGTGAGGTCACTGAAGCTTTCTTT.

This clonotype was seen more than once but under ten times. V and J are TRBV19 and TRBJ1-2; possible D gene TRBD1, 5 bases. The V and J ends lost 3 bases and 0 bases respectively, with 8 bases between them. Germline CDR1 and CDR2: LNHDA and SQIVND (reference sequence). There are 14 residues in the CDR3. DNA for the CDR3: TGTGCCAGTAGTATGGGGCCTACTAACTATGGCTACACCTTC. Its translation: CASSMGPTNYGYTF.

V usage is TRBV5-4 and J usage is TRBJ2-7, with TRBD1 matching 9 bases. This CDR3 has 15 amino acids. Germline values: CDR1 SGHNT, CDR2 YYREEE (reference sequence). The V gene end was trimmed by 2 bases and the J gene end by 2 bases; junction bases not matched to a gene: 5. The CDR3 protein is CASSFSWDRAYEQYF. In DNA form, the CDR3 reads TGTGCCAGCAGCTTTTCCTGGGACAGGGCCTACGAGCAGTACTTC.

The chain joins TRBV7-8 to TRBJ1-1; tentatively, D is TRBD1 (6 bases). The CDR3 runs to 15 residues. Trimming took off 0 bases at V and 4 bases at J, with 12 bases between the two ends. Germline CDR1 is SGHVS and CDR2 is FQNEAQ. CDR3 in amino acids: CASSLARGRGTEAFF. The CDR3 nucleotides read TGTGCCAGCAGCTTAGCGCGGGGGCGCGGCACTGAAGCTTTCTTT. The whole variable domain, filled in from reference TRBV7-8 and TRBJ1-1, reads GAGVSQSPRYKVAKRGQDVALRCDPISGHVSLFWYQQALGQGPEFLTYFQNEAQLDKSGLPSDRFFAERPEGSVSTLKIQRTQQEDSAVYLCASSLARGRGTEAFFGQGTRLTVV.

Written as DNA, the CDR3 is TGTGCCTGGAGCCCCGTTGGTAACAACTATGGCTACACCTTC. It yields the protein CAWSPVGNNYGYTF. The chain carries TRBV30 and TRBJ1-2; D unresolved. Germline CDR1 GTSNPN, CDR2 SVGIG (reference sequence). The CDR3 covers 14 residues. V was shortened by 3 bases and J by 2 bases, with 13 bases between the two germline ends. Full variable domain (rest looked up from reference TRBV30 and TRBJ1-2): SQTIHQWPATLVQPVGSPLSLECTVEGTSNPNLYWYRQAAGRGLQLLFYSVGIGQISSEVPQNLSASRPQDRQFILSSKKLLLSDSGFYLCAWSPVGNNYGYTFGSGTRLTVV.

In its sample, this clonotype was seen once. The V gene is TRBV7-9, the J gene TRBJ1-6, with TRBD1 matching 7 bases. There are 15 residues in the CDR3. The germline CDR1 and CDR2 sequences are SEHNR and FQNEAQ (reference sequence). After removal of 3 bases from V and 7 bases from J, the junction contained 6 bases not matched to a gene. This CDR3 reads CASSFGDRVNSPLHF. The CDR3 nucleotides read TGTGCCAGCAGCTTCGGTGACAGGGTAAATTCACCCCTCCACTTT.

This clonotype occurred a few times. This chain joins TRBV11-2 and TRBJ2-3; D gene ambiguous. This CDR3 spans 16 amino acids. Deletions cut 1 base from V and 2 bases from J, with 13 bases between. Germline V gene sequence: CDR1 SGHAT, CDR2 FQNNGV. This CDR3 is CASSLGTVIATDTQYF. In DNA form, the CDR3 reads TGTGCCAGCAGCTTAGGAACAGTGATAGCCACAGATACGCAGTATTTT. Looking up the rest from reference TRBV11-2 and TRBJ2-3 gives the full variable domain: EAGVAQSPRYKIIEKRQSVAFWCNPISGHATLYWYQQILGQGPKLLIQFQNNGVVDDSQLPKDRFSAERLKGVDSTLKIQPAKLEDSAVYLCASSLGTVIATDTQYFGPGTRLTVL.

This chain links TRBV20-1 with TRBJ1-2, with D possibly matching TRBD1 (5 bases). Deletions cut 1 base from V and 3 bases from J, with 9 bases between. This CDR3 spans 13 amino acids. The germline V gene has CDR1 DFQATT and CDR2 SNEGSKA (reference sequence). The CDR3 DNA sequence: TGCAGTGCTAGAGGGGACGTGCACTATGGCTACACCTTC. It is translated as CSARGDVHYGYTF.

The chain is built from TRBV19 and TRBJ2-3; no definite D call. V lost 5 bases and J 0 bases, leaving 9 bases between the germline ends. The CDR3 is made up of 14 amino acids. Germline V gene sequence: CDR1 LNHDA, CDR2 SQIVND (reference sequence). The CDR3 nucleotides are TGTGCCAGTAGTCCCATCGACAGCACAGATACGCAGTATTTT. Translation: CASSPIDSTDTQYF.

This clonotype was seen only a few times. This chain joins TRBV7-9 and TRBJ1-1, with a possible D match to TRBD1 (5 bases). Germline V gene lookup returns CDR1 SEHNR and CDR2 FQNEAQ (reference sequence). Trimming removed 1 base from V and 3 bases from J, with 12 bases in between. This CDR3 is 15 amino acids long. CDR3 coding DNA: TGTGCCAGCAGCTTAGGATTACAGGAATACACTGAAGCTTTCTTT. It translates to CASSLGLQEYTEAFF. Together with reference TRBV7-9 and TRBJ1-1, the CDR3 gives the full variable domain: DTGVSQNPRHKITKRGQNVTFRCDPISEHNRLYWYRQTLGQGPEFLTYFQNEAQLEKSRLLSDRFSAERPKGSFSTLEIQRTEQGDSAMYLCASSLGLQEYTEAFFGQGTRLTVV.

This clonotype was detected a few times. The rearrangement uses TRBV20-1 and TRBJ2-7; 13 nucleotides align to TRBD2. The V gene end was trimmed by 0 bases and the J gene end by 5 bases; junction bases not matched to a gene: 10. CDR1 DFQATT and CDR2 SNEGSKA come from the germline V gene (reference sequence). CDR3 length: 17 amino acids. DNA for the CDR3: TGCAGTGCTAGAGATGCACTAGCGGGAGGGCCACCCCACGAGCAGTACTTC. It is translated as CSARDALAGGPPHEQYF.

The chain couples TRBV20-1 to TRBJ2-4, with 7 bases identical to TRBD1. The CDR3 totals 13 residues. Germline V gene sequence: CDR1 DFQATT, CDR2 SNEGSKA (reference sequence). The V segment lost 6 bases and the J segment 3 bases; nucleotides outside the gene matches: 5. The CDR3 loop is CSANRDSKNIQYF. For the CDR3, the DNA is TGCAGTGCCAACCGGGACAGCAAAAACATTCAGTACTTC.

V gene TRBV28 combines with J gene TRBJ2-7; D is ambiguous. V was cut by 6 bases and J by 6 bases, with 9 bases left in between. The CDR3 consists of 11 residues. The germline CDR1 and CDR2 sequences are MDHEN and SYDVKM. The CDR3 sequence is CASSRRAEQYF. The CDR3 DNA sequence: TGTGCCAGCAGCCGGAGAGCCGAGCAGTACTTC.

The CDR3 sequence: CASSDLAGGQETQYF. DNA for the CDR3: TGTGCCAGCAGTGATTTAGCGGGAGGACAAGAGACCCAGTACTTC. The chain is built from TRBV6-1 and TRBJ2-5; the match to TRBD2 covers 10 bases. V lost 3 bases to trimming and J lost 2 bases; unmatched junction nucleotides: 3. This CDR3 spans 15 amino acids. CDR1 is MNHNS and CDR2 is SASEGT in the germline V gene.